Following are 13 T cell receptor beta chains from one sample sequenced in a study of T cells after yellow fever vaccination (dated by TCRdb to the late 2010s). The treatment or condition label of this sample denotes: live attenuated yellow fever vaccine strain. Library generation was performed with 5' RACE. The instrument was an Illumina HiSeq 2500. TCRdb's own reprocessing of the public reads used fastp at Q25 and MiXCR and kept productive beta chains. Every entry covers one CDR3 protein and lists the most common genes and DNA from its rows. The sample has approximately 510,000 distinct CDR3 sequences on record, 20% to 25% of them singletons. Clones ranked in the top ten supply about a sixth of the sample. The sequencing here drew on PBMCs, taken approximately 20 days after the first yellow fever vaccination. The receptors were sampled from a man aged 18 to 30 who received the YFV17D yellow fever vaccine.

This clonotype was observed a few times. CDR3 protein: CSVDRRGARDTQYF. The CDR3, as DNA: TGCAGCGTTGACCGTAGGGGAGCAAGAGATACGCAGTATTTT. The J gene is TRBJ2-3, the V gene TRBV29-1; either TRBD1 or TRBD2 may fit D (5 bases each). The CDR3 spans 14 residues. The germline CDR1 and CDR2 sequences are SQVTM and ANQGSEA. V dropped 3 bases and J dropped 5 bases, with 15 bases sitting between them.

The chain recombines TRBV7-6 with TRBJ1-4; TRBD1 matches 8 bases. From germline, CDR1 is SGHVS and CDR2 FNYEAQ. The CDR3 sequence is 20 residues long. The ends lost 5 bases at V and 7 bases at J; junction bases unmatched: 24. In DNA form, the CDR3 reads TGTGCCAGCAGCACCAGACGGGACAGGTCCATATTGACCATGGGTGAAAAACTGTTTTTT. Translation: CASSTRRDRSILTMGEKLFF.

This clonotype was seen a few times. This chain uses TRBV20-1 with TRBJ1-6; D is undetermined. There are 14 residues in the CDR3. Germline CDR1 is DFQATT and CDR2 is SNEGSKA (reference sequence). V lost 5 bases and J 5 bases, leaving 13 bases between the germline ends. The DNA of the CDR3 is TGCAGTGCTTCCAGATTGTGGGATAATTCACCCCTCCACTTT. This encodes CSASRLWDNSPLHF.

The rearrangement links TRBV27 to TRBJ2-1; 7 bases are a match to TRBD1. Germline trimming cut 3 bases from V and 10 bases from J; bases unmatched to any gene: 6. Germline CDR1 and CDR2: MNHEY and SMNVEV (reference sequence). This CDR3 comprises 13 residues. The CDR3 protein is CASSFTSDREQFF. Written as DNA, the CDR3 is TGTGCCAGCAGTTTCACCTCGGACAGGGAGCAGTTCTTC.

In nucleotides, the CDR3 is TGTGCCAGCAGCCCACGCCGGACTGTCGCGAATGAAAAACTGTTTTTT. Residues: CASSPRRTVANEKLFF. The chain links TRBV6-1 to TRBJ1-4; D is unresolved. Germline V gene lookup returns CDR1 MNHNS and CDR2 SASEGT. Deletions cut 6 bases from V and 5 bases from J, with 19 bases between. The CDR3 loop spans 16 amino acids.

This clonotype was counted between two and nine times. The rearrangement links TRBV5-5 to TRBJ1-4, with unresolved D. CDR3 size: 17 residues. The V end lost 8 bases, the J end lost 5 bases, and 25 bases lay between the germline ends. Germline V gene lookup returns CDR1 SGHKS and CDR2 YYEKEE (reference sequence). CDR3 in amino acids: CASQLRYGLLSNEKLFF. CDR3 bases: TGTGCCAGTCAGCTACGGTACGGGCTCCTGAGCAATGAAAAACTGTTTTTT.

This chain links TRBV6-5 with TRBJ2-5; either TRBD1 or TRBD2 may supply D (5 bases each). CDR1 MNHEY and CDR2 SVGAGI come from the germline V gene. The CDR3 loop spans 17 amino acids. With 1 base removed from V and 7 bases from J, the gap between germline ends came to 22 bases. This CDR3 is CASSYLTEGPGSGTQYF. The CDR3 DNA reads as TGTGCCAGCAGTTACTTAACAGAGGGACCGGGCTCGGGGACCCAGTACTTC.

The genes are TRBV7-6 and TRBJ2-3; D is possibly TRBD2 (6 bases). The V end was cut by 4 bases, the J end by 0 bases, with 11 bases between. This CDR3 contains 15 residues. CDR1 is SGHVS, CDR2 FNYEAQ, per germline. CDR3 in DNA: TGTGCCAGCAGCTCCAGACTAGGAAGCACAGATACGCAGTATTTT. It specifies CASSSRLGSTDTQYF.

This clonotype occurred a few times. This chain uses TRBV20-1 with TRBJ2-1; D remains ambiguous. From germline, CDR1 is DFQATT and CDR2 SNEGSKA (reference sequence). The V end was cut by 0 bases, the J end by 10 bases, with 10 bases between. This CDR3 spans 12 amino acids. CDR3 residues: CSARDLGAEQFF. In DNA, the CDR3 is TGCAGTGCTAGAGATCTGGGTGCCGAGCAGTTCTTC.

The chain joins TRBV7-9 to TRBJ2-3; D not resolved. Germline CDR1 SEHNR, CDR2 FQNEAQ (reference sequence). CDR3 size: 14 residues. Deletions cut 0 bases from V and 6 bases from J, with 10 bases between. CDR3 in DNA: TGTGCCAGCAGCTTAGCGGGCACGGACGATACGCAGTATTTT. It codes for CASSLAGTDDTQYF. The variable domain in full, completed from reference TRBV7-9 and TRBJ2-3, reads DTGVSQNPRHKITKRGQNVTFRCDPISEHNRLYWYRQTLGQGPEFLTYFQNEAQLEKSRLLSDRFSAERPKGSFSTLEIQRTEQGDSAMYLCASSLAGTDDTQYFGPGTRLTVL.

This clonotype was recorded a few times. The rearrangement joins TRBV5-4 to TRBJ2-2; the D is unclear. The ends were cut back, 0 bases at V and 5 bases at J, with 14 bases in the middle. The CDR3 contains 16 residues. Germline lookup yields CDR1 SGHNT and CDR2 YYREEE (reference sequence). Written as DNA, the CDR3 is TGTGCCAGCAGCTTGGTGTCCAGCTTAGGTACCGGGGAGCTGTTTTTT. Its translation: CASSLVSSLGTGELFF.

There are a few counts of this clonotype. The chain uses TRBV14 and TRBJ2-1, with 8 bases lining up with TRBD2. Trimming cost V 1 base and J 7 bases; bases outside gene matches: 12. CDR1 is SGHDN, CDR2 FVKESK, per germline. CDR3 size: 17 residues. CDR3 DNA sequence: TGTGCCAGCAGCCAAGTTATCCCCCGGGGGGGCTTGAATGAGCAGTTCTTC. Residues: CASSQVIPRGGLNEQFF.

The chain is built from TRBV4-1 and TRBJ2-2; the D is unclear. This CDR3 has 12 residues. The germline gives CDR1 MGHRA, CDR2 YSYEKL. Trimming took off 5 bases at V and 9 bases at J, with 10 bases between the two ends. The CDR3 loop reads CASSSEARELFF. The CDR3 nucleotides read TGCGCCAGCAGCTCCGAAGCAAGGGAGCTGTTTTTT.